Listed here are 15 T cell receptor beta chains from one sample, sequenced in a study of blood T cell repertoires in COVID-19. The protocol was immunoSEQ multiplex PCR, while the TCRdb copy is restricted to in-frame clones and leaves out a portion. The sample includes about 40,000 clones, more than 75% seen only once; the top ten take approximately 14%. Source material: peripheral blood. The receptors here all came from a human donor in a cohort sampled during active COVID-19.

The table lists this clone with a few counts. The chain joins TRBV5-1 to TRBJ1-4, with TRBD1 matching 7 bases. This CDR3 spans 18 amino acids. CDR1 is SGHRS and CDR2 is YFSETQ in the germline V gene. V lost 4 bases, J lost 7 bases, and 19 bases stayed unmatched. The CDR3 spells CASSVPTGESVRPEKLFF. In DNA form, the CDR3 reads TGCGCCAGCAGCGTACCCACAGGGGAATCGGTTCGGCCTGAAAAACTGTTTTTT.

The chain has TRBV6-6 and TRBJ1-2; possible D gene TRBD1, 6 bases. The V and J ends lost 5 bases and 4 bases respectively, with 8 bases between them. Germline lookup yields CDR1 MNHNY and CDR2 SVGAGI (reference sequence). The CDR3 length is 12 residues. CDR3 region: CASSKDSYGYTF. Here the CDR3 DNA reads TGTGCCAGCAGTAAGGACAGCTATGGCTACACCTTC.

CDR3 in DNA: TGTGCCAGCAGAGGTCACAGGGGCAGTAGCAATCAGCCCCAGCATTTT. Residues: CASRGHRGSSNQPQHF. The chain uses TRBV2 and TRBJ1-5; 7 bases agree with TRBD1. The V gene's germline CDR1 is SNHLY and CDR2 FYNNEI. The CDR3 runs to 16 residues. The trim removed 6 bases at V and 0 bases at J, leaving 8 bases unmatched.

This rearrangement joins TRBV20-1 to TRBJ2-3, with TRBD2 matching 9 bases. The J segment lost 0 bases and the V segment lost 3 bases, leaving 4 bases of the junction unmatched. Germline V CDR1 and CDR2: DFQATT, SNEGSKA (reference sequence). The CDR3 is 15 amino acids. This CDR3 reads CSASGGGGSTDTQYF. The CDR3 DNA follows: TGCAGTGCTAGTGGCGGGGGGGGGAGCACAGATACGCAGTATTTT.

The chain employs TRBV10-2 and TRBJ1-1, with 8 bases fitting TRBD1. With 1 base clipped from V and 11 bases from J, the junction kept 3 bases outside the gene matches. The CDR3 contains 12 residues. Germline CDR1 is WSHSY and CDR2 is SAAADI. This chain's CDR3 is CASSELDRAAFF. The CDR3 region has the DNA TGCGCCAGCAGTGAGTTGGACAGGGCGGCTTTCTTT.

This clone was seen only a few times. This chain joins TRBV5-8 and TRBJ2-3; a weak D match, TRBD2 (5 bases). The CDR3 loop spans 15 amino acids. V was trimmed by 2 bases and J by 0 bases, leaving 10 bases between them. Germline lookup yields CDR1 SGHTS and CDR2 YDEGEE. CDR3 sequence: CASSFGVQSTDTQYF. The CDR3 DNA is TGTGCCAGCAGCTTCGGGGTGCAGAGCACAGATACGCAGTATTTT.

This sequence joins TRBV21-1 and TRBJ1-2; TRBD1, as called in the table, went unchecked against the DNA. TRBV21-1 is termed a pseudogene. CDR3 length: 16 amino acids. The CDR3 DNA reads TGTGCCAGCAGCAAAGCGGGACAGGGGGCGAACTATGGCTACACCTTC. Translation: CASSKAGQGANYGYTF.

V is TRBV18 and J is TRBJ1-4, with 9 bases that match TRBD1. This CDR3 contains 14 residues. The J segment lost 7 bases and the V segment lost 3 bases, leaving 3 bases of the junction unmatched. CDR1 and CDR2 from the germline V gene are KGHSH and LQKENI. In nucleotides, the CDR3 is TGTGCCAGCTCACCCGACAGGGGGGTTGAAAAACTGTTTTTT. Translation: CASSPDRGVEKLFF.

This clone was counted once. V usage is TRBV6-4 and J usage is TRBJ2-2, with TRBD2 as a possible D gene (5 bases). Trimming pared 0 bases from V and 6 bases from J, leaving 11 bases between. The CDR3 has 15 residues. Looked up from germline, CDR1 is MRHNA and CDR2 is SNTAGT. CDR3 nucleotide sequence: TGTGCCAGCAGTGACTCCCCGGGCGGGTCCGGGGAGCTGTTTTTT. Its protein product is CASSDSPGGSGELFF.

V gene TRBV10-2 combines with J gene TRBJ2-7, with D unresolved. The CDR3 extends over 14 amino acids. From germline, CDR1 is WSHSY and CDR2 SAAADI. V lost 0 bases and J 0 bases, leaving 6 bases between the germline ends. CDR3 residues: CASSESRSSYEQYF. For the CDR3, the DNA is TGCGCCAGCAGTGAGTCCCGCAGCTCCTACGAGCAGTACTTC.

This clone has only a few counts. This chain connects TRBV7-9 to TRBJ1-1; the match to TRBD1 covers 7 bases. J was trimmed by 2 bases and V by 3 bases; bases with no gene match: 6. This CDR3 comprises 15 residues. Looked up from germline, CDR1 is SEHNR and CDR2 is FQNEAQ (reference sequence). This chain's CDR3 is CASSLGDRINTEAFF. CDR3 DNA sequence: TGTGCCAGCAGCTTGGGGGACAGAATCAACACTGAAGCTTTCTTT.

J is TRBJ2-5 and V is TRBV2; 10 bases fit TRBD1. Germline V gene sequence: CDR1 SNHLY, CDR2 FYNNEI. The V segment lost 6 bases and the J segment 1 base; nucleotides outside the gene matches: 5. The CDR3 length is 15 residues. Here the CDR3 DNA reads TGTGCCAGCAGACTGGACAGGGGGGGCCAAGAGACCCAGTACTTC. This translates into CASRLDRGGQETQYF.

The CDR3 DNA reads as TGCGCCAGCAGCTTAAGGGTGGGACAGGGGACTGAAAAACTGTTTTTT. Amino acids: CASSLRVGQGTEKLFF. The rearrangement joins TRBV5-1 to TRBJ1-4; TRBD1 matches at 10 bases. Germline-derived CDR1 and CDR2 are SGHRS and YFSETQ. V lost 2 bases and J lost 7; bases outside the gene matches: 8. The CDR3 loop spans 16 amino acids.

V usage is TRBV7-9 and J usage is TRBJ2-1; 9 nucleotides match TRBD1. This CDR3 contains 15 residues. Trimming took 5 bases from V and 1 from J; bases not matched to a gene: 3. Germline V gene lookup returns CDR1 SEHNR and CDR2 FQNEAQ (reference sequence). DNA of the CDR3: TGTGCCAGCAGCGGGGACAGGGTATCCTACAATGAGCAGTTCTTC. Protein sequence: CASSGDRVSYNEQFF.

This rearrangement joins TRBV2 to TRBJ1-4, with D hard to call. V lost 1 base and J lost 2, with 5 bases in between. CDR1 SNHLY and CDR2 FYNNEI come from the germline V gene. This CDR3 is 14 amino acids long. This CDR3 reads CASSEEQTNEKLFF. In DNA, the CDR3 is TGTGCCAGCAGTGAAGAACAGACTAATGAAAAACTGTTTTTT. The whole variable domain, filled in from reference TRBV2 and TRBJ1-4, reads EPEVTQTPSHQVTQMGQEVILRCVPISNHLYFYWYRQILGQKVEFLVSFYNNEISEKSEIFDDQFSVERPDGSNFTLKIRSTKLEDSAMYFCASSEEQTNEKLFFGSGTQLSVL.